This TCR beta chain was sequenced for a study of cytomegalovirus exposure and HLA in healthy donors. Study-level results: Later on, an analysis showed TCR association rates differing by HLA locus, with DRB1 the most and HLA-C the fewest. The study labeled fewer than 200 TCR beta chains cytomegalovirus-associated. As a later analysis showed, several of the most significant clusters appeared to be linked to common viral pathogens.

The CDR3 runs 16 residues. Unmatched junction bases numbered 8, after V lost 1 base and J lost 5 bases. In germline, CDR1 is SGHRS, CDR2 YFSETQ. Remarks on this clone: Antigen: not known.

Use of 60 Vbeta and 13 Jbeta primers characterized the PCR. This table comes from immunoSEQ multiplex PCR, and its TCRdb copy is limited to in-frame clones, with some not included. Here the sample spans some 120,000 clones, roughly two thirds being singletons. The source is a young woman in good health and CMV-seronegative. The chain has TRBV5-1 and TRBJ2-1, with TRBD2 matching 8 bases. Sequencing was done on a sample of PBMCs. CDR3 residues: CASSLISGSWDNEQFF. Here the CDR3 DNA reads TGCGCCAGCAGCTTGATCAGCGGGAGTTGGGACAATGAGCAGTTCTTC.